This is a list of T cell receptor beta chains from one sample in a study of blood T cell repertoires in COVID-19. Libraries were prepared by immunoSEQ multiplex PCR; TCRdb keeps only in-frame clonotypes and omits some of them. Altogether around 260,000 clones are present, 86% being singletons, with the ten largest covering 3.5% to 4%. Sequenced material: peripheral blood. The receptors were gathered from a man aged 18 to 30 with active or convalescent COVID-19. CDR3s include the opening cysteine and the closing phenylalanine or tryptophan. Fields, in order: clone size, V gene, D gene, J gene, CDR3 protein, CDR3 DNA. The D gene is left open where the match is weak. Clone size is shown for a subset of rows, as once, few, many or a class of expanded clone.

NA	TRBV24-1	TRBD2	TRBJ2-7	CATSDGGSGSGYEQYF	TGTGCCACCAGTGACGGGGGGAGCGGGAGTGGATACGAGCAGTACTTC
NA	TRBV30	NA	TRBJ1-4	CAWSVQGDEKLFF	TGTGCCTGGAGTGTACAAGGGGATGAAAAACTGTTTTTT
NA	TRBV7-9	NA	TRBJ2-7	CASTQERLVWYF	TGTGCCAGCACTCAGGAGAGACTAGTCTGGTACTTC
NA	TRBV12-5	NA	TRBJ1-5	CASGEGWRVNQPQHF	TGTGCTAGTGGGGAAGGGTGGCGGGTCAATCAGCCCCAGCATTTT
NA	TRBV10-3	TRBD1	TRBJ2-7	CATSPGQAYEQYF	TGTGCCACCTCCCCGGGACAGGCCTACGAGCAGTACTTC
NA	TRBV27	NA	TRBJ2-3	CASRTGNPTDTQYF	TGTGCCAGCAGAACAGGGAATCCGACAGATACGCAGTATTTT
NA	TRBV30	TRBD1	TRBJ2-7	CAWRQGGSYEQYF	TGTGCCTGGAGACAGGGGGGTTCCTACGAGCAGTACTTC
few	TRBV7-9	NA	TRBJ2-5	CASSRNGQSGETQYF	TGTGCCAGCAGCCGCAACGGACAATCTGGAGAGACCCAGTACTTC
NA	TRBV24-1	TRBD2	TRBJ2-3	CATSDWTSGRETQYF	TGTGCCACCAGTGACTGGACTAGCGGGAGAGAAACGCAGTATTTT
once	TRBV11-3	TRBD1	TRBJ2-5	CASSLPRGQETQYF	TGTGCCAGCAGCTTGCCAAGGGGGCAGGAGACCCAGTACTTC
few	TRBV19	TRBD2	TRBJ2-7	CASSIGGGGLYEQYF	TGTGCCAGTAGTATCGGGGGGGGAGGCCTCTACGAGCAGTACTTC
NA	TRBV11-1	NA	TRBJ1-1	CASSLARGSTEAFF	TGTGCCAGCAGCTTAGCGCGGGGATCGACTGAAGCTTTCTTT
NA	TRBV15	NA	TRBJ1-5	CATSALGGRGQPQHF	TGTGCCACCAGTGCCCTGGGCGGGCGGGGGCAGCCCCAGCATTTT
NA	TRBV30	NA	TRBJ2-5	CAWERGGTGETQYF	TGTGCCTGGGAAAGGGGGGGGACCGGAGAGACCCAGTACTTC